This TCR beta chain came from a study of breast tumors, draining lymph nodes, adjacent tissues. Using its own MiXCR run on the multiplex PCR reads, TCRdb lists one record per CDR3 protein. The table records fewer than 150,000 distinct CDR3 sequences, 21% of them present only once. A word on this clonotype: Its target is unknown.

The lymph nodes were axillary draining lymph nodes from breast cancer patients. V was shortened by 1 base and J by 2 bases, with 12 bases between the two germline ends. The CDR3 has 16 residues. Germline values: CDR1 SGHRS, CDR2 YFSETQ. The study's findings and limits: Tumor and nontumor repertoires were significantly more similar in luminal-like than in basal-like breast cancer.

The V gene is TRBV5-1, the J gene TRBJ1-4; the D gene is possibly TRBD1 (5 bases). Input material: axillary lymph node tissue. This TCR derives from a female donor with breast cancer. Some clones in this sample may be carry-over from other donors' samples. CDR3 sequence: CASSLIREGTNEKLFF. The CDR3 bases are TGCGCCAGCAGCTTGATACGAGAGGGGACTAATGAAAAACTGTTTTTT.